This note documents a single T cell receptor (beta chain) sequence. Its antigen remains unknown. The entry originates in a study of post-analysis software for immune sequencing data. In the study overall: Recorded subtypes: relapsing-remitting, secondary progressive, progressive-relapsing; some patients unannotated.

CDR3 length: 13 amino acids. Per germline, CDR1 WSHSY and CDR2 SAAADI. V was trimmed by 6 bases and J by 5 bases, leaving 12 bases between them. Study outcomes and limitations: Strong same-batch co-clustering of samples appeared with F measure clustering. When compared against controls, multiple sclerosis patients showed significantly lower normalized Chao1 diversity. Controls had lower frequencies than patients of about 5 TRBV segments, which included TRBV5-6, TRBV5-1 and TRBV20-1.

Every TCR beta cDNA library bore unique molecular identifiers. A population of about 0.9 to 10 million T cells gave rise to roughly 490,000 cDNA molecules. TCRdb used MiXCR to reprocess the PCR reads, holding one entry per CDR3 protein. The sample has hundreds of thousands of distinct CDR3 sequences, 55% to 60% seen once. This chain uses TRBV10-2 with TRBJ2-3; TRBD2 is a possible D gene (5 bases). The source is a girl aged 2-10 years with multiple sclerosis. Sequenced input: blood. CDR3 sequence reads: CASSKEVGDTQYF. In DNA, the CDR3 is TGCGCCAGCAGCAAGGAGGTTGGAGATACGCAGTATTTT.